The T cell receptor (beta chain) described here comes from a study of blood T cell repertoires in COVID-19. For the study at large: Sources were T cells, B-cell-depleted T cells, or PBMCs; the material itself was cDNA or gDNA.

The CDR3 contains 14 residues. Trimming removed 8 bases from V and 5 bases from J; junction bases left unmatched: 6. Germline V gives CDR1 LNHDA, CDR2 SQIVND (reference sequence). Per the study methods: Amplification of reference gene primers provided the estimated nucleated cell counts. Repertoires were generated with immunoSEQ multiplex PCR, while TCRdb's copy carries only in-frame clones and drops some. V, J and clone size were drawn from that table, and D and trimming were deduced from the DNA. The sample lists some 160,000 clones; 80% to 90% were seen once. This TCR came from a woman in her 70s with acute or convalescent COVID-19. This chain links TRBV19 with TRBJ1-6; 7 bases fit TRBD1. Sample: peripheral blood. The DNA for the CDR3 is TGTGCCAGTTCCGTCAGGGGGAATAATTCACCCCTCCACTTT. The encoded protein is CASSVRGNNSPLHF.